The entry below gives a single TCR beta chain sequence along with its context. Its specificity is unknown. This sample was taken from a study of shared clonotypes between healthy human individuals. Whole-study findings and limits: Even with large depth, rarefaction showed that sorted-subset sequencing was incomplete.

Source study methods: Filtering differed because ImmunoSEQ produced junction-only sequences that carried no quality scores. TCRdb's copy holds only in-frame clones and misses some; the assay was immunoSEQ multiplex PCR. That table supplies the V and J calls and clone size; D and trimming were determined from the DNA. The sample yields 2.3 million or so clones, 93% seen once. The germline gives CDR1 SGDLS, CDR2 YYNGEE. V lost 3 bases and J 3 bases, leaving 10 bases between the germline ends. The CDR3 contains 15 residues. The chain recombines TRBV9 with TRBJ2-6, with D perhaps given as TRBD1 or TRBD2 (5 bases each). The TCR comes from a man younger than 35 in good health. Some clones in this sample may be carry-over from other donors' samples. Sequencing was performed on naive CD4+ T cells from PBMCs. Subset meaning: CD45RA+ positively selected. Here the CDR3 DNA reads TGTGCCAGCAGCGCCTGGGGGAATGGGGCCAACGTCCTGACTTTC. Translation gives CASSAWGNGANVLTF. Variable domain in full (rest from reference TRBV9 and TRBJ2-6): DSGVTQTPKHLITATGQRVTLRCSPRSGDLSVYWYQQSLDQGLQFLIQYYNGEERAKGNILERFSAQQFPDLHSELNLSSLELGDSALYFCASSAWGNGANVLTFGAGSRLTVL.